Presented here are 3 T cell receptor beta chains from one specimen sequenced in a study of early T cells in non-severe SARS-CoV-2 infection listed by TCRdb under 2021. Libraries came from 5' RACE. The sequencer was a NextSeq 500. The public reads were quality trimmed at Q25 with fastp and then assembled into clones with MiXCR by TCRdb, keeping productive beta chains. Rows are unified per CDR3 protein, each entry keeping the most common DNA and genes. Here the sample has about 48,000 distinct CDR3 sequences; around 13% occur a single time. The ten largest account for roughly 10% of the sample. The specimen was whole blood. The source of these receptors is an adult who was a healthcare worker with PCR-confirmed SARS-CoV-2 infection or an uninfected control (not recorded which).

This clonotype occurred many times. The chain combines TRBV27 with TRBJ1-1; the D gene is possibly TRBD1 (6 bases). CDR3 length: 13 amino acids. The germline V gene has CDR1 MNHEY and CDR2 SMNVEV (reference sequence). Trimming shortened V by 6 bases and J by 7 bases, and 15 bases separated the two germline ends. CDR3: CASRKSGEFEAFF. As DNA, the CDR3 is TGTGCCAGCAGAAAATCAGGGGAATTTGAAGCTTTCTTT.

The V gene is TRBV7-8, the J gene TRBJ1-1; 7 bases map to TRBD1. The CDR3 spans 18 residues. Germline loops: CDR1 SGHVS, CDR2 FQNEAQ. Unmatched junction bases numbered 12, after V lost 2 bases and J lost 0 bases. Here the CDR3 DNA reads TGTGCCAGCAGCTTAAAACGTAGGGGACAGTTAATGAACACTGAAGCTTTCTTT. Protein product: CASSLKRRGQLMNTEAFF.

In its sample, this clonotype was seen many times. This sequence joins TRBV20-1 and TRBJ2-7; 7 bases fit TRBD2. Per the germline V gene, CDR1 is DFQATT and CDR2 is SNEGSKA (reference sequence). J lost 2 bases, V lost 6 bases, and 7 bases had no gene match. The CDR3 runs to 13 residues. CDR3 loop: CSASGGGPYEQYF. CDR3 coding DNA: TGCAGTGCCTCGGGGGGAGGACCCTACGAGCAGTACTTC.